The 22 T cell receptor beta chains below all came from one sample that was sequenced in a study of T-cell memory formation after mild COVID-19. MiXCR, applied by TCRdb to the 5' RACE reads, yields one record per CDR3 protein. The table includes more than 350,000 distinct CDR3 sequences, 20% to 25% detected once. Sequencing was carried out using PBMCs or a T cell subset sorted from them (not recorded which). The receptors derive from an adult woman who had mild COVID-19 (a few samples of this study predate the infection). Cell type and time point are not known.

Many counts were recorded for this clonotype. This chain joins TRBV20-1 and TRBJ2-7, with D perhaps matching TRBD1 or TRBD2 (5 bases each). The CDR3 has 14 residues. Germline CDR1 is DFQATT and CDR2 is SNEGSKA (reference sequence). With 6 bases removed from V and 2 bases from J, the gap between germline ends came to 17 bases. The CDR3 protein is CSALNRDRAYEQYF. DNA for the CDR3: TGCAGTGCACTCAACCGGGACCGCGCCTACGAGCAGTACTTC.

This clonotype showed up just a few times. This chain uses TRBV20-1 with TRBJ1-5, with TRBD1 matching 8 bases. Per the germline V gene, CDR1 is DFQATT and CDR2 is SNEGSKA (reference sequence). With V trimmed by 4 bases and J by 2 bases, 4 bases remained unmatched. The CDR3 sequence is 14 residues long. CDR3 protein: CSANPTGGNQPQHF. CDR3 DNA sequence: TGCAGTGCTAACCCGACAGGGGGCAATCAGCCCCAGCATTTT.

The rearrangement uses TRBV2 and TRBJ2-1; 11 bases line up with TRBD1. Germline CDR1 SNHLY, CDR2 FYNNEI. This CDR3 region has 16 residues. The junction had 7 bases not matched to a gene; V was cut back by 3 bases and J by 6 bases. The CDR3 loop reads CASSDLPGQGGNEQFF. The CDR3 region has the DNA TGTGCCAGCAGTGATCTACCGGGACAGGGGGGCAATGAGCAGTTCTTC.

The chain joins TRBV4-2 to TRBJ2-3; a possible D gene is TRBD2 (5 bases). The CDR3 length is 15 residues. Germline V gene sequence: CDR1 LGHNA, CDR2 YNFKEQ. V lost 4 bases to trimming and J lost 6 bases, with 17 bases between them. The CDR3 region has the DNA TGTGCCAGCAGCCGGACTTCCCAGCCCGCGGATACGCAGTATTTT. Translation gives CASSRTSQPADTQYF.

This clonotype was counted between two and nine times. The rearrangement joins TRBV2 to TRBJ1-5, with TRBD1 as a possible D gene (6 bases). The CDR3 contains 15 residues. V was clipped by 3 bases and J by 3 bases, with 12 bases between them. The germline CDR1 and CDR2 sequences are SNHLY and FYNNEI. The chain's CDR3 is CASSDRGAPNQPQHF. CDR3 bases: TGTGCCAGCAGTGATCGGGGGGCCCCCAATCAGCCCCAGCATTTT.

This chain connects TRBV29-1 to TRBJ2-3, with 9 bases that match TRBD2. J gave up 3 bases and V 8 bases, and 6 bases lay outside the gene matches. The CDR3 has 13 residues. Per germline, CDR1 SQVTM and CDR2 ANQGSEA. CDR3 sequence reads: CSFGLATTDTQYF. In nucleotides, the CDR3 is TGCAGCTTTGGACTAGCGACTACAGATACGCAGTATTTT.

This clonotype was counted between two and nine times. V and J are TRBV24-1 and TRBJ2-3; a possible D gene is TRBD1 (6 bases). Looked up from germline, CDR1 is KGHDR and CDR2 is SFDVKD. The CDR3 covers 14 residues. V gave up 10 bases and J gave up 0 bases, with 13 bases separating them. This chain's CDR3 is CATAQQGSTDTQYF. The CDR3 nucleotides read TGTGCCACGGCGCAACAGGGAAGCACAGATACGCAGTATTTT.

This clonotype came up a few times. This chain uses TRBV5-1 with TRBJ2-1, with TRBD2 matching 12 bases. CDR1 is SGHRS, CDR2 YFSETQ, per germline. This CDR3 has 14 residues. V was clipped by 6 bases and J by 6 bases; unmatched bases: 4. The CDR3, as DNA: TGCGCCAGCACGTTGACTAGCGGGAGCAATGAGCAGTTCTTC. This sequence encodes CASTLTSGSNEQFF.

This clonotype was seen more than once but under ten times. The V gene is TRBV7-9, the J gene TRBJ1-5, with TRBD1 matching 7 bases. The junction had 6 bases not matched to a gene; V was cut back by 5 bases and J by 5 bases. CDR3 size: 14 residues. CDR1 and CDR2 from the germline V gene are SEHNR and FQNEAQ (reference sequence). DNA of the CDR3: TGTGCCAGCAGCCCGGTAGGGGGCCATCAGCCCCAGCATTTT. It specifies CASSPVGGHQPQHF. The complete variable domain, with remaining parts taken from reference TRBV7-9 and TRBJ1-5, reads DTGVSQNPRHKITKRGQNVTFRCDPISEHNRLYWYRQTLGQGPEFLTYFQNEAQLEKSRLLSDRFSAERPKGSFSTLEIQRTEQGDSAMYLCASSPVGGHQPQHFGDGTRLSIL.

The chain has TRBV6-5 and TRBJ1-1, with 8 bases that match TRBD1. This CDR3 has 14 residues. The junction had 8 bases not matched to a gene; V was cut back by 5 bases and J by 6 bases. The germline V gene has CDR1 MNHEY and CDR2 SVGAGI. The CDR3, as DNA: TGTGCCAGCAGTACGCGACAGGGGTCCGCTGAAGCTTTCTTT. It codes for CASSTRQGSAEAFF.

This clonotype was seen a handful of times. The chain has TRBV5-1 and TRBJ2-7; D uncertain. V dropped 0 bases and J dropped 3 bases, with 16 bases sitting between them. The germline V gene has CDR1 SGHRS and CDR2 YFSETQ. The CDR3 extends over 16 amino acids. The CDR3 reads CASSLAGLTALYEQYF. The DNA for the CDR3 is TGCGCCAGCAGCTTGGCCGGGCTTACGGCCCTCTACGAGCAGTACTTC.

The chain links TRBV4-2 to TRBJ2-1, with TRBD1 matching 9 bases. Germline-derived CDR1 and CDR2 are LGHNA and YNFKEQ. There are 15 residues in the CDR3. Trimming cost V 1 base and J 7 bases; bases outside gene matches: 5. The chain's CDR3 is CASSQGRDRVNEQFF. DNA for the CDR3: TGTGCCAGCAGCCAAGGCCGGGACAGGGTTAATGAGCAGTTCTTC.

This clonotype was found a few times. The chain joins TRBV12-3 or TRBV12-4 to TRBJ1-1; TRBD1 might be the D (5 bases). This CDR3 is built from 16 residues. V lost 6 bases, J lost 1 base, and 18 bases lay in between. CDR3 in amino acids: CASSPGGGRGNTEAFF. CDR3 in DNA: TGTGCCAGCAGCCCAGGCGGGGGGAGGGGGAACACTGAAGCTTTCTTT.

V gene TRBV27 combines with J gene TRBJ2-3, with 7 positions matching TRBD2. The CDR3 extends over 12 amino acids. The V segment lost 4 bases and the J segment 6 bases; nucleotides outside the gene matches: 1. The germline V gene encodes CDR1 MNHEY and CDR2 SMNVEV (reference sequence). CDR3 DNA: TGTGCCAGCAGTTGGGAGGGGGATACGCAGTATTTT. It encodes CASSWEGDTQYF.

This clonotype was detected only a few times. The chain couples TRBV12-3 or TRBV12-4 to TRBJ1-1; a possible D gene is TRBD1 (6 bases). The CDR3 runs to 16 residues. The germline V and J ends were trimmed by 6 bases and 1 base, with 18 bases remaining between them. The CDR3 reads CASSLDTGLENTEAFF. The CDR3 bases are TGTGCCAGCAGCCTAGATACAGGGTTGGAGAACACTGAAGCTTTCTTT.

This clonotype showed up just a few times. This chain joins TRBV12-3 or TRBV12-4 and TRBJ1-6, with 10 bases aligning to TRBD1. The CDR3 consists of 14 residues. J gave up 8 bases and V 6 bases, and 4 bases lay outside the gene matches. CDR3 nucleotides: TGTGCCAGCAGGCTCGACAGGGGGCATTCACCCCTCCACTTT. It is translated as CASRLDRGHSPLHF.

This clonotype came up a few times. The V call is TRBV12-3 or TRBV12-4, the J call TRBJ2-1; 10 nucleotides align to TRBD1. Trimming removed 2 bases from V and 3 bases from J; junction bases left unmatched: 4. CDR3 size: 16 residues. The CDR3 sequence is CASSLLGQGRYNEQFF. For the CDR3, the DNA is TGTGCCAGCAGTTTACTGGGACAGGGGCGCTACAATGAGCAGTTCTTC.

The chain combines TRBV3-1 with TRBJ1-2; tentative D call: TRBD1 (5 bases). V gave up 1 base and J gave up 2 bases, with 14 bases separating them. CDR1 is LGHDT, CDR2 YNNKEL, per germline (reference sequence). This CDR3 has 16 residues. In nucleotides, the CDR3 is TGTGCCAGCAGCCAAGGGCCAGGGTTGCCCAACTATGGCTACACCTTC. Protein product: CASSQGPGLPNYGYTF. The entire variable domain, with the rest obtained from reference TRBV3-1 and TRBJ1-2, is as follows: DTAVSQTPKYLVTQMGNDKSIKCEQNLGHDTMYWYKQDSKKFLKIMFSYNNKELIINETVPNRFSPKSPDKAHLNLHINSLELGDSAVYFCASSQGPGLPNYGYTFGSGTRLTVV.

This chain links TRBV20-1 with TRBJ2-7, with 9 bases fitting TRBD2. This CDR3 comprises 14 residues. V trimming: 5 bases; J trimming: 5 bases; junction bases outside the gene matches: 10. CDR1 is DFQATT, CDR2 SNEGSKA, per germline (reference sequence). CDR3 amino acids: CSAPVSGSFHEQYF. The CDR3 coding sequence is TGCAGTGCTCCCGTTAGCGGGAGTTTCCACGAGCAGTACTTC.

The rearrangement uses TRBV5-4 and TRBJ2-2; 10 bases align to TRBD2. The CDR3 sequence is 15 residues long. The V and J ends lost 4 bases and 7 bases, in that order; junction bases with no gene match: 7. Looked up from germline, CDR1 is SGHNT and CDR2 is YYREEE (reference sequence). The CDR3, as DNA: TGTGCCAGCAGCGAAGCGGGGGGGCCTGTCGGGGAGCTGTTTTTT. Amino acid sequence: CASSEAGGPVGELFF.

The V call is TRBV5-1, the J call TRBJ2-7, with D possibly called TRBD1 or TRBD2 (5 bases each). The V end was cut by 2 bases, the J end by 5 bases, with 14 bases between. CDR1 is SGHRS, CDR2 YFSETQ, per germline. The CDR3 extends over 14 amino acids. In DNA, the CDR3 is TGCGCCAGCAGCTTCCCAGGGAGCACAAACGAGCAGTACTTC. It specifies CASSFPGSTNEQYF.

This clonotype was counted only a few times. The chain has TRBV10-3 and TRBJ2-7; D might be TRBD1 or TRBD2, each matching 5 bases. This CDR3 is built from 18 residues. Germline lookup yields CDR1 ENHRY and CDR2 SYGVKD. V was cut by 4 bases and J by 0 bases, with 22 bases left in between. The CDR3 region is CAISVQPLTGTISYEQYF. The CDR3 region has the DNA TGTGCCATCAGTGTACAACCCCTCACCGGGACCATCTCCTACGAGCAGTACTTC.